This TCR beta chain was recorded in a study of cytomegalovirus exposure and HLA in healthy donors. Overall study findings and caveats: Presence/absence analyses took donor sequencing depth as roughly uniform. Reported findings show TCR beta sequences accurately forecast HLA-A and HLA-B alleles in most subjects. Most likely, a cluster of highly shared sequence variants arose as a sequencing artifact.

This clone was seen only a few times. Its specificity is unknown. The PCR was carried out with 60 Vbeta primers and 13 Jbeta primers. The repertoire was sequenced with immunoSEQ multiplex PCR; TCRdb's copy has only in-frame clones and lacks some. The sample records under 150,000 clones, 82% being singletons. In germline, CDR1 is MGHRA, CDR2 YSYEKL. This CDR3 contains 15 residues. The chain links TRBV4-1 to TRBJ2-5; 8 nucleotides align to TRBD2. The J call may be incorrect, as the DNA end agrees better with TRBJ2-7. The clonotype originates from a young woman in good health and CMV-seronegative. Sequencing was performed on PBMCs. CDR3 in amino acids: CASSPGRGEGDEQYF. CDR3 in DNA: TGCGCCAGCAGCCCGGGGCGGGGGGAAGGCGACGAGCAGTACTTC.